This record covers a single T cell receptor beta chain. Trimming removed 0 bases from V and 7 bases from J, with 10 bases in between. The CDR3 is 15 residues long. CDR1 and CDR2 from the germline V gene are MGHRA and YSYEKL. The data are from a study of blood T cell repertoires in COVID-19. Clones were sequenced by immunoSEQ multiplex PCR, and TCRdb holds only the in-frame ones, with some missing. The table records 300,000 to 350,000 clones, around 89% of them present only once. The sequence came from a woman aged 18-29 years with acute COVID-19. The sequenced sample consisted of PBMCs or T cells enriched from blood (not recorded which). The rearrangement links TRBV4-1 to TRBJ1-6; D might be TRBD1 (6 bases). This chain's CDR3 is CASSQDVGANSPLHF. The CDR3 nucleotides read TGCGCCAGCAGCCAAGACGTGGGGGCAAATTCACCCCTCCACTTT.